This T cell receptor (beta chain) derives from a study of cytomegalovirus exposure and HLA in healthy donors. Study overall: The same platform as the approximately 700 first-cohort repertoires was used for the 130 or so validation repertoires, a later analysis reported.

Measured with immunoSEQ multiplex PCR; TCRdb has only the in-frame clones, and not every one. The sample shows around 60,000 clones, just over 90% of them seen only once. Of note for this clone: Its antigen remains unidentified. The germline gene is not matched at one end of the junction; a read error may be the cause.

CDR3 size: 14 residues. The germline gives CDR1 SSHAT, CDR2 FNYEAQ (reference sequence). General study findings and limits: Published work reported that the classifier diagnosed cytomegalovirus status with high specificity and sensitivity.

The validation cohort, a group of 100 to 150 subjects, included the donors and was separate from the roughly 670-subject first cohort. This chain connects TRBV7-7 to TRBJ2-7; TRBD1 matches at 11 bases. Sequencing used PBMCs. The origin of this receptor is a woman aged 18-29 years in good health and CMV-seronegative. The CDR3 nucleotides are TGTGCTAGCAGCCCCGGGACAGGGGGGTACGAGCAGTACTTC. It specifies CASSPGTGGYEQYF. The full variable domain, its missing parts supplied by reference TRBV7-7 and TRBJ2-7, is GAGVSQSPRYKVTKRGQDVTLRCDPISSHATLYWYQQALGQGPEFLTYFNYEAQPDKSGLPSDRFSAERPEGSISTLTIQRTEQRDSAMYRCASSPGTGGYEQYFGPGTRLTVT.